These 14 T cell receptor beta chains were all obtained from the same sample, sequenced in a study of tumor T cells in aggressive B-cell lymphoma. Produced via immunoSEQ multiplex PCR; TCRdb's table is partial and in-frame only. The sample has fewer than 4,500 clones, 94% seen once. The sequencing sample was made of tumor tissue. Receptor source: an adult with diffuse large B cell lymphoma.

CDR3 sequence: CASSLVPGDLTEAFF. For the CDR3, the DNA is TGTGCCAGCAGCTTAGTACCAGGGGATTTGACTGAAGCTTTCTTT. J is TRBJ1-1 and V is TRBV7-8, with D perhaps matching TRBD1 (6 bases). This CDR3 has 15 amino acids. The ends were cut back, 1 base at V and 5 bases at J, with 14 bases in the middle. Germline assignment: CDR1 SGHVS and CDR2 FQNEAQ.

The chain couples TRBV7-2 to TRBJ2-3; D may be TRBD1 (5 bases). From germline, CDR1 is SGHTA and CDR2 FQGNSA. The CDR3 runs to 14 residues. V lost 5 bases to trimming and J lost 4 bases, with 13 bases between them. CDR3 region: CASSPRGGADTQYF. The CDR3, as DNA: TGTGCCAGCAGCCCTAGGGGCGGTGCAGATACGCAGTATTTT.

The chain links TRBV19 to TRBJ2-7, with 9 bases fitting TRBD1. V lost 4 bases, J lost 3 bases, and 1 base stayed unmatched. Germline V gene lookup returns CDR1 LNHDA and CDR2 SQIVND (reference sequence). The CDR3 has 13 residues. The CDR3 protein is CASSRDRDYEQYF. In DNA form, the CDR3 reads TGTGCCAGTAGTAGGGACAGGGACTACGAGCAGTACTTC.

The CDR3 DNA reads TGCGCCAGCAGCCCCCGGACTAGCGGGAGGGCTTCTGATACGCAGTATTTT. This sequence encodes CASSPRTSGRASDTQYF. The chain is built from TRBV5-1 and TRBJ2-3; 15 bases line up with TRBD2. Germline CDR1 SGHRS, CDR2 YFSETQ. This CDR3 has 17 amino acids. Losses at the gene ends were 4 bases for V and 6 bases for J; bases not matched to a gene: 9.

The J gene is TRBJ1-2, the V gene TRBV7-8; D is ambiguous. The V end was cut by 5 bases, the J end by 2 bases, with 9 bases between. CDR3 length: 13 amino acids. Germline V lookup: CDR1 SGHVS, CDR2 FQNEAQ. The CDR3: CASSLTENYGYTF. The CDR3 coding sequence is TGTGCCAGCAGCCTGACGGAGAACTATGGCTACACCTTC.

The CDR3 region is CSVGTSGNTGELFF. CDR3 sequence (DNA): TGCAGCGTTGGGACTAGCGGGAACACCGGGGAGCTGTTTTTT. The J gene is TRBJ2-2, the V gene TRBV29-1, with 10 bases identical to TRBD2. Germline lookup yields CDR1 SQVTM and CDR2 ANQGSEA. With 4 bases clipped from V and 1 base from J, the junction kept 0 bases outside the gene matches. This CDR3 comprises 14 residues.

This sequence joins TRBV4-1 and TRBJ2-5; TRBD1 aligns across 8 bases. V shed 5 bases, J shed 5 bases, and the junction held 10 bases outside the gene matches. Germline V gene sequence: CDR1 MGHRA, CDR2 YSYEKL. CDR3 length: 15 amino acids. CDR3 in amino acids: CASSSPDRVSETQYF. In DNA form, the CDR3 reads TGCGCCAGCAGCTCCCCGGACAGGGTGTCGGAGACCCAGTACTTC.

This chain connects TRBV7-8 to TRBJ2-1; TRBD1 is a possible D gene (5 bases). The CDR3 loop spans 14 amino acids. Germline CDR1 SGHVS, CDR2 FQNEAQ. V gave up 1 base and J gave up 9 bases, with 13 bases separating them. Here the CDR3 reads CASSLVGAPGEQFF. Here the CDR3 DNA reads TGTGCCAGCAGCTTAGTTGGGGCGCCCGGTGAGCAGTTCTTC.

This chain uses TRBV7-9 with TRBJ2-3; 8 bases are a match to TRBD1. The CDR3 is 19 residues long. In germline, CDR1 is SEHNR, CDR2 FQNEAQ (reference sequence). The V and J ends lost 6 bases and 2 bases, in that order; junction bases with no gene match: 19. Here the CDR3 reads CASRPGRTRDRRFTDTQYF. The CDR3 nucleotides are TGTGCCAGCAGACCCGGCAGGACTCGGGACAGGCGATTCACAGATACGCAGTATTTT.

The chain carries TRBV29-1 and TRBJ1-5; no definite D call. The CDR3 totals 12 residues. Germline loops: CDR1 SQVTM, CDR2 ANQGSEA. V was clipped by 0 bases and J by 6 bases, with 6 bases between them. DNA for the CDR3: TGCAGCGTTGAAGATTTCGGTCAGCCCCAGCATTTT. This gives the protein CSVEDFGQPQHF.

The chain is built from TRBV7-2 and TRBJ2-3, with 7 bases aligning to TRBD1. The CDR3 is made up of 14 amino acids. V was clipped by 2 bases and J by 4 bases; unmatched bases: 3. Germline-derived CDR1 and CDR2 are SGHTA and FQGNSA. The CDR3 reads CASSLKGGPDTQYF. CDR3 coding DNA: TGTGCCAGCAGCTTAAAAGGGGGCCCAGATACGCAGTATTTT.

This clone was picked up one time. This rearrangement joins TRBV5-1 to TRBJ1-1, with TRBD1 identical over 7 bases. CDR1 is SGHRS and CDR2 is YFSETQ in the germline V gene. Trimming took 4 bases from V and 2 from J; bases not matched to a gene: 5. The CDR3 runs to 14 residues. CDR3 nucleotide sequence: TGCGCCAGCAGCCACGGGACAGTTAACACTGAAGCTTTCTTT. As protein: CASSHGTVNTEAFF.

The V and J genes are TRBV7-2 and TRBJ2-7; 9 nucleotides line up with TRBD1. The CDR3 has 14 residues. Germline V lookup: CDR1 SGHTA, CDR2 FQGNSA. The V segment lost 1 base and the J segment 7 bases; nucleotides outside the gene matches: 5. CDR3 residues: CASSLDGQGREQYF. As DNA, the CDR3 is TGTGCCAGCAGCTTAGATGGACAGGGGAGGGAGCAGTACTTC.

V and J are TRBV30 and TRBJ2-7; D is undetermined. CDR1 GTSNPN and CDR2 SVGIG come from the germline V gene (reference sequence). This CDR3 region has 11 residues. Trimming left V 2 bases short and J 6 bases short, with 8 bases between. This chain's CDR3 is CAWSLAGEQYF. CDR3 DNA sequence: TGTGCCTGGAGTCTCGCAGGCGAGCAGTACTTC.